The entry below gives a single T cell receptor (beta chain) sequence along with its context. What it binds is unknown. Free of recent acute infections or vaccinations, the donors were healthy HIV-negative adults. Some clones are missing from TCRdb's copy, which holds only in-frame ones; the method was immunoSEQ multiplex PCR. The sample includes some 500,000 clones, 95% to 96% of them seen just once. Deletions cut 0 bases from V and 2 bases from J, with 11 bases between. This CDR3 is built from 16 residues. From germline, CDR1 is MNHNS and CDR2 SASEGT. This entry is derived from a study of shared clonotypes between healthy human individuals. Study-level findings and limits: Among donors, sharing of clonotypes was expected to be affected by sequencing depth. Among non-shared clonotypes, generation probabilities were lower than among those shared by all four donors.

The sample comprised naive CD4+ T cells sorted from blood. Subset indicated: CD45RA+ positively selected. This receptor was taken from a woman in her thirties in good health. V usage is TRBV6-1 and J usage is TRBJ1-5; D perhaps matches TRBD1 (6 bases). As DNA, the CDR3 is TGTGCCAGCAGTGAAGCGGCCAACAGGGGCAATCAGCCCCAGCATTTT. It yields the protein CASSEAANRGNQPQHF.